A single sample gave rise to the 27 T cell receptor beta chains below, sequenced in a study of shared clonotypes between healthy human individuals. Clones were sequenced by immunoSEQ multiplex PCR, and TCRdb holds only the in-frame ones, with some missing. The data show hundreds of thousands of clones, about 80% seen once. The sequenced sample was PBMCs. These receptor sequences come from a woman aged 35 to 49 in good health. Some clones in this sample may be carry-over from other donors' samples.

The chain uses TRBV19 and TRBJ2-7; tentatively, D is TRBD2 (5 bases). There are 12 residues in the CDR3. Germline-derived CDR1 and CDR2 are LNHDA and SQIVND (reference sequence). The ends were cut back, 3 bases at V and 6 bases at J, with 9 bases in the middle. The CDR3 is CASSMDWAEQYF. The CDR3 DNA reads TGTGCCAGTAGTATGGACTGGGCCGAGCAGTACTTC.

V is TRBV10-2 and J is TRBJ2-1; D gene uncertain. With 5 bases removed from V and 0 bases from J, the gap between germline ends came to 17 bases. Germline-derived CDR1 and CDR2 are WSHSY and SAAADI. This CDR3 region has 17 residues. The CDR3, as DNA: TGCGCCAGCAGTAAAGATGGGTCTCCATACTCCTACAATGAGCAGTTCTTC. Amino acids: CASSKDGSPYSYNEQFF.

The table lists this clone with a few counts. V is TRBV7-9 and J is TRBJ1-5; D is ambiguous. The CDR3 spans 15 residues. CDR1 is SEHNR, CDR2 FQNEAQ, per germline (reference sequence). V lost 5 bases, J lost 3 bases, and 14 bases lay in between. The CDR3 loop is CASSTQDGYNQPQHF. In DNA, the CDR3 is TGTGCCAGCAGCACCCAGGACGGATACAATCAGCCCCAGCATTTT.

This clone was seen a single time. The chain uses TRBV19 and TRBJ2-2; maybe TRBD1 (5 bases). CDR3 size: 13 residues. V was trimmed by 11 bases and J by 1 base, leaving 11 bases between them. Germline CDR1 is LNHDA and CDR2 is SQIVND (reference sequence). The CDR3 sequence: CAGRGRNTGELFF. DNA for the CDR3: TGTGCCGGAAGGGGCAGGAACACCGGGGAGCTGTTTTTT.

The V gene is TRBV7-2, the J gene TRBJ1-4; TRBD1 is a possible D gene (5 bases). With 5 bases removed from V and 2 bases from J, the gap between germline ends came to 12 bases. The CDR3 totals 15 residues. CDR1 and CDR2 (germline): SGHTA, FQGNSA. CDR3 sequence: CASSPTGETNEKLFF. CDR3 coding DNA: TGTGCCAGCAGCCCTACGGGGGAGACTAATGAAAAACTGTTTTTT.

The rearrangement joins TRBV4-1 to TRBJ2-1; 12 bases line up with TRBD2. Germline V gene lookup returns CDR1 MGHRA and CDR2 YSYEKL. This CDR3 spans 19 amino acids. V dropped 0 bases and J dropped 5; count of bases not matched to a gene: 11. The CDR3 DNA reads TGCGCCAGCAGCCAAGATAGGGCTAGCGGGAGGGCGGGGGACAATGAGCAGTTCTTC. Translated: CASSQDRASGRAGDNEQFF.

This clone was seen just once. V usage is TRBV29-1 and J usage is TRBJ2-7; TRBD1 agrees at 8 bases. The CDR3 consists of 12 residues. Germline V gives CDR1 SQVTM, CDR2 ANQGSEA. J lost 3 bases, V lost 7 bases, and 5 bases had no gene match. The CDR3 loop reads CSAWDRRYEQYF. The CDR3 nucleotides are TGCAGCGCCTGGGACAGGCGCTACGAGCAGTACTTC.

V usage is TRBV2 and J usage is TRBJ2-1, with TRBD1 identical over 8 bases. V lost 5 bases to trimming and J lost 2 bases; unmatched junction nucleotides: 5. This CDR3 is built from 15 residues. Germline CDR1 and CDR2: SNHLY and FYNNEI. The CDR3 loop reads CASSPDRGAYNEQFF. CDR3 nucleotide sequence: TGTGCCAGCAGTCCAGACAGGGGCGCCTACAATGAGCAGTTCTTC.

This rearrangement joins TRBV18 to TRBJ2-4, with a possible D match to TRBD1 (6 bases). This CDR3 has 16 residues. Germline CDR1 is KGHSH and CDR2 is LQKENI. V was shortened by 6 bases and J by 6 bases, with 21 bases between the two germline ends. The CDR3 protein is CASSPGTQGKRNIQYF. CDR3 DNA: TGTGCCAGCTCTCCCGGGACCCAGGGGAAGAGAAACATTCAGTACTTC.

The V gene is TRBV18, the J gene TRBJ2-5; D tentatively reads TRBD1 or TRBD2 (5 bases each). The CDR3 is 16 amino acids. Trimming took off 2 bases at V and 2 bases at J, with 15 bases between the two ends. Germline V gives CDR1 KGHSH, CDR2 LQKENI. The CDR3 region is CASSPSVIGGQETQYF. The CDR3 region has the DNA TGTGCCAGCTCACCAAGTGTTATTGGGGGACAAGAGACCCAGTACTTC.

This clone was detected only a few times. This chain links TRBV19 with TRBJ1-2, with D uncertain. The germline CDR1 and CDR2 sequences are LNHDA and SQIVND (reference sequence). The CDR3 loop spans 14 amino acids. V was trimmed by 3 bases and J by 6 bases, leaving 14 bases between them. The CDR3 DNA reads as TGTGCCAGTAGTATGGGCCTATACGCGGATGGCTACACCTTC. Its translation is CASSMGLYADGYTF.

This chain connects TRBV6-6 to TRBJ1-1; D is uncertain. This CDR3 is built from 14 residues. The ends were cut back, 4 bases at V and 3 bases at J, with 12 bases in the middle. CDR1 MNHNY and CDR2 SVGAGI come from the germline V gene (reference sequence). The CDR3 DNA reads as TGTGCCAGCAGTTCCGAGAGATACGACACTGAAGCTTTCTTT. Encoded protein: CASSSERYDTEAFF.

The gene calls are TRBV11-3 and TRBJ2-2, with unresolved D. The CDR3 totals 14 residues. Germline V CDR1 and CDR2: SGHNT, YENEEA. Deletions cut 0 bases from V and 4 bases from J, with 6 bases between. The CDR3 DNA follows: TGTGCCAGCAGCTTAGATGGGGTCACCGGGGAGCTGTTTTTT. Amino acids: CASSLDGVTGELFF.

About this clone itself: The missing conserved phenylalanine or tryptophan at the end of this CDR3 makes a read error likely. The chain joins TRBV10-1 to TRBJ1-4; tentative D call: TRBD1 (5 bases). This CDR3 is built from 14 residues. Trimming pared 10 bases from V and 3 bases from J, leaving 15 bases between. CDR1 is WNHNN, CDR2 SYGVQD, per germline (reference sequence). The CDR3 bases are TGCGCCAAATCTCCGACAGCCTCTAATGAAAAACTGTTTTCT. Amino acids: CAKSPTASNEKLFS.

The rearrangement uses TRBV7-3 and TRBJ1-1; tentatively, D is TRBD1 (6 bases). The CDR3 extends over 14 amino acids. Germline CDR1 reads SGHTA; CDR2 reads FQGTGA. The ends were cut back, 2 bases at V and 4 bases at J, with 11 bases in the middle. This CDR3 reads CASSLRGAGTEAFF. CDR3 nucleotide sequence: TGTGCCAGCAGCTTACGGGGGGCGGGCACTGAAGCTTTCTTT.

This clone was seen only once. The J gene is TRBJ2-1, the V gene TRBV28, with 9 nucleotides matching TRBD2. Germline-derived CDR1 and CDR2 are MDHEN and SYDVKM. V lost 7 bases and J lost 3; bases outside the gene matches: 10. The CDR3 totals 16 residues. CDR3 amino acids: CASTAPSGALYNEQFF. The CDR3 coding sequence is TGTGCCAGCACGGCCCCTAGCGGGGCCCTCTACAATGAGCAGTTCTTC.

The gene calls are TRBV7-6 and TRBJ2-7; possible D gene TRBD1, 6 bases. V lost 2 bases, J lost 5 bases, and 16 bases lay in between. Germline assignment: CDR1 SGHVS and CDR2 FNYEAQ. This CDR3 comprises 15 residues. The CDR3 sequence is CASSLSSGTKNEQYF. DNA for the CDR3: TGTGCCAGCAGCTTATCCTCCGGGACAAAAAACGAGCAGTACTTC.

This clone showed up just a few times. CDR3 sequence (DNA): TGTGCCAGCAGCTTAGGTGGCGGGAATATGAAGGAGCAGTTCTTC. This translates into CASSLGGGNMKEQFF. This rearrangement joins TRBV7-9 to TRBJ2-1; a possible D gene is TRBD2 (6 bases). Trimming removed 1 base at V and 10 bases at J, with 17 bases between. This CDR3 is 15 amino acids long. Germline V gene lookup returns CDR1 SEHNR and CDR2 FQNEAQ (reference sequence).

V is TRBV4-3 and J is TRBJ1-4, with D tentatively TRBD1 (6 bases). With 1 base removed from V and 8 bases from J, the gap between germline ends came to 20 bases. Germline V CDR1 and CDR2: LGHNA, YSLEER. This CDR3 contains 17 residues. The CDR3 loop reads CASSQVPVGGRREKLFF. CDR3 nucleotide sequence: TGCGCCAGCAGCCAAGTCCCAGTGGGGGGCCGGAGGGAAAAACTGTTTTTT.

As regards this clone: This may be a read error: a much more frequent sequence differs by one nucleotide. The chain employs TRBV28 and TRBJ1-5; TRBD1 is a possible D gene (6 bases). The CDR3 covers 15 residues. Germline-derived CDR1 and CDR2 are MDHEN and SYDVKM. CDR3 loop: CARSLAGAGNQPQHF. The DNA of the CDR3 is TGTGCCAGAAGTTTAGCAGGGGCCGGCAATCAGCCCCAGCATTTT.

This clone has just one count. The chain combines TRBV5-8 with TRBJ2-3; no reliable D call. Germline values: CDR1 SGHTS, CDR2 YDEGEE. Trimming shortened V by 4 bases and J by 2 bases, and 17 bases separated the two germline ends. CDR3 length: 16 residues. For the CDR3, the DNA is TGTGCCAGCAGCCTAGATCGGCTAACCCTCACAGATACGCAGTATTTT. This sequence encodes CASSLDRLTLTDTQYF.

This chain links TRBV7-9 with TRBJ2-7; 8 bases align to TRBD1. The trim removed 1 base at V and 5 bases at J, leaving 4 bases unmatched. Per the germline V gene, CDR1 is SEHNR and CDR2 is FQNEAQ (reference sequence). CDR3 size: 14 residues. Here the CDR3 DNA reads TGTGCCAGCAGCTTAGAGGCAGGGGGCCACGAGCAGTACTTC. Amino acids: CASSLEAGGHEQYF.

With respect to this clone: One end of the junction varies from germline; a read error may be responsible. The gene calls are TRBV7-7 and TRBJ2-5; 14 bases align to TRBD2. The CDR3 has 15 amino acids. CDR1 and CDR2 (germline): SSHAT, FNYEAQ (reference sequence). In DNA form, the CDR3 reads TGTGCTAGCAGCTTTGGACTAGCGGGAGGTGAGACCCAGTACTTC. This translates into CASSFGLAGGETQYF.

The rearrangement links TRBV15 to TRBJ2-1; the match to TRBD1 covers 9 bases. Trimming took 4 bases from V and 15 from J; bases not matched to a gene: 7. Germline V gene lookup returns CDR1 LNHNV and CDR2 YYDKDF (reference sequence). The CDR3 has 12 residues. CDR3: CATSIDRGGRFF. The DNA for the CDR3 is TGTGCCACCAGCATTGACAGGGGGGGACGGTTCTTC.

This chain links TRBV18 with TRBJ1-6; TRBD1 is a possible D gene (6 bases). CDR3 length: 14 amino acids. V gave up 5 bases and J gave up 7 bases, with 12 bases separating them. Germline values: CDR1 KGHSH, CDR2 LQKENI. The CDR3: CASSAGTINSPLHF. CDR3 sequence (DNA): TGTGCCAGCTCAGCCGGGACAATAAATTCACCCCTCCACTTT.

The chain joins TRBV5-1 to TRBJ2-3; D is unresolved. CDR1 SGHRS and CDR2 YFSETQ come from the germline V gene. The CDR3 sequence is 13 residues long. With 4 bases removed from V and 2 bases from J, the gap between germline ends came to 8 bases. Here the CDR3 reads CASSEINTDTQYF. CDR3 DNA: TGCGCCAGCAGCGAAATCAACACAGATACGCAGTATTTT.

This clone was counted between two and nine times. This chain uses TRBV7-8 with TRBJ2-7; possible D gene TRBD1, 6 bases. CDR1 and CDR2 from the germline V gene are SGHVS and FQNEAQ. The CDR3 covers 14 residues. Trimming stripped 6 bases from V and 1 base from J, with 13 bases between. CDR3: CASSPNRESYEQYF. CDR3 in DNA: TGTGCCAGCAGTCCTAACAGGGAATCCTACGAGCAGTACTTC.